The source of this T cell receptor beta chain is a study of T cells after yellow fever vaccination. UMIs and a universal primer site were added when TCR cDNA was made by 5'RACE template switching. TCRdb re-called the 5' RACE reads with MiXCR, one entry per CDR3 protein. The sample comprises approximately 550,000 distinct CDR3 sequences, approximately 21% of which are singletons, and approximately 14% rests with the top ten. This CDR3 has 16 amino acids. The V end lost 7 bases, the J end lost 3 bases, and 19 bases lay between the germline ends. The sequencing used PBMCs, collected 15 days after the yellow fever booster vaccination. The sequence derives from a man aged 30 to 45 who received the YFV17D yellow fever vaccine. This chain uses TRBV12-3 or TRBV12-4 with TRBJ1-3; TRBD1 might be the D (6 bases). In DNA, the CDR3 is TGTGCCAGCACCCAGACAGGTCCTCTGGATGGAAACACCATATATTTT. Protein product: CASTQTGPLDGNTIYF.